These 9 T cell receptor beta chains came from one sample sequenced in a study of cytomegalovirus exposure and HLA in healthy donors. The study ran its PCR with 60 Vbeta and 13 Jbeta primers. The method was immunoSEQ multiplex PCR; TCRdb's version includes in-frame clones alone and lacks a portion of them. The sample comprises around 170,000 clones, around 78% of which are singletons, and more than 6% rests with the top ten. Sample: PBMCs. These receptors were obtained from a woman between 40 and 50 years old in good health and CMV-seropositive.

V gene TRBV9 combines with J gene TRBJ1-6; 7 bases agree with TRBD1. From germline, CDR1 is SGDLS and CDR2 YYNGEE. This CDR3 comprises 14 residues. V gave up 2 bases and J gave up 8 bases; unmatched junction bases: 4. The CDR3 loop is CASSVRDSYSPLHF. The CDR3 coding sequence is TGTGCCAGCAGCGTGCGGGACAGTTATTCACCCCTCCACTTT.

J is TRBJ2-5 and V is TRBV5-1; 12 bases line up with TRBD2. The CDR3 consists of 17 residues. J gave up 4 bases and V 0 bases, and 7 bases lay outside the gene matches. From germline, CDR1 is SGHRS and CDR2 YFSETQ. In DNA form, the CDR3 reads TGCGCCAGCAGCTTGGGGCCTAGCGGGGGGGCCCTAGAGACCCAGTACTTC. It is translated as CASSLGPSGGALETQYF.

This chain links TRBV6-1 with TRBJ2-7; 9 nucleotides agree with TRBD1. CDR3 size: 15 residues. V was clipped by 4 bases and J by 3 bases; unmatched bases: 7. Germline V gene sequence: CDR1 MNHNS, CDR2 SASEGT. The CDR3 is CASSGGGTGIYEQYF. The CDR3 DNA follows: TGTGCCAGCAGTGGGGGGGGGACAGGGATCTACGAGCAGTACTTC.

The genes are TRBV7-8 and TRBJ1-5, with TRBD1 matching 12 bases. Trimming at V came to 4 bases and at J to 9 bases, leaving 7 bases not matched to a gene. The CDR3 covers 15 residues. Germline V CDR1 and CDR2: SGHVS, FQNEAQ. The CDR3 reads CASSSSGTGGMPQHF. DNA of the CDR3: TGTGCCAGCAGCTCATCCGGGACAGGGGGCATGCCCCAGCATTTT.

This sequence joins TRBV2 and TRBJ2-1, with 8 bases lining up with TRBD2. The trim removed 6 bases at V and 12 bases at J, leaving 7 bases unmatched. CDR3 length: 12 residues. CDR1 and CDR2 from the germline V gene are SNHLY and FYNNEI. CDR3 sequence (DNA): TGTGCCAGCAGGCCGGGGAGCGGGGGGCAGTTCTTC. Protein product: CASRPGSGGQFF.

This chain joins TRBV10-3 and TRBJ1-3; 8 bases match TRBD1. The CDR3 runs to 16 residues. Germline CDR1 ENHRY, CDR2 SYGVKD. The V and J ends lost 11 bases and 1 base, in that order; junction bases with no gene match: 13. DNA for the CDR3: TGTGCCCTCCGGGCCACAGGGGGACGATCTGGAAACACCATATATTTT. Translated, it gives CALRATGGRSGNTIYF.

The rearrangement uses TRBV18 and TRBJ1-1; the match to TRBD1 covers 11 bases. The V gene end was trimmed by 3 bases and the J gene end by 6 bases; junction bases not matched to a gene: 6. Germline-derived CDR1 and CDR2 are KGHSH and LQKENI. The CDR3 runs 15 residues. The CDR3 nucleotides are TGTGCCAGCTCACCGGTGGACAGGGGGCAAGCTGAAGCTTTCTTT. Translation gives CASSPVDRGQAEAFF.

The CDR3 coding sequence is TGTGCCAGTAGTATGGTCCTAGCGGGTACGAACACCGGGGAGCTGTTTTTT. The encoded protein is CASSMVLAGTNTGELFF. This chain connects TRBV19 to TRBJ2-2; 8 bases match TRBD2. V lost 3 bases, J lost 0 bases, and 6 bases stayed unmatched. The CDR3 runs to 17 residues. CDR1 and CDR2 (germline): LNHDA, SQIVND (reference sequence).

The rearrangement joins TRBV10-3 to TRBJ2-5, with D possibly matching TRBD1 (6 bases). The CDR3 has 13 amino acids. V was shortened by 6 bases and J by 1 base, with 9 bases between the two germline ends. Germline assignment: CDR1 ENHRY and CDR2 SYGVKD. The chain's CDR3 is CAIRATGQETQYF. CDR3 nucleotide sequence: TGTGCCATCAGGGCGACAGGCCAAGAGACCCAGTACTTC.